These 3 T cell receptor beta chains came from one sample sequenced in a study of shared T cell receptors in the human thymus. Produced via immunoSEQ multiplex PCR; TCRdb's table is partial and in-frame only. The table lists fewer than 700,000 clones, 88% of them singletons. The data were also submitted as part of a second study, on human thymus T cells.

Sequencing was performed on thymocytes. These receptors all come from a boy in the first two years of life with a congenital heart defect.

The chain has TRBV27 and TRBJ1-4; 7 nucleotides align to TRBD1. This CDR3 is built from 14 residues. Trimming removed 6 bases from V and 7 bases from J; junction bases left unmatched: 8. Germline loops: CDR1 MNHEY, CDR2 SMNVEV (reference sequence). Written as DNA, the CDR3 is TGTGCCAGCAGATCTGACAGGGTTAGTGAAAAACTGTTTTTT. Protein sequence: CASRSDRVSEKLFF.

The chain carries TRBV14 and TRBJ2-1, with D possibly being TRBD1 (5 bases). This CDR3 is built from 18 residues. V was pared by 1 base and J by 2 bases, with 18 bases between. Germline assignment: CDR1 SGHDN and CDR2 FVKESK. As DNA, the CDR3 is TGTGCCAGCAGCCAAGGTACTTCAAGTGACAGAACCTACAATGAGCAGTTCTTC. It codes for CASSQGTSSDRTYNEQFF.

CDR3 nucleotides: TGTGCCAGCAGTCCCACTCCTCAAGCCGAGACCCAGTACTTC. This gives the protein CASSPTPQAETQYF. The V and J genes are TRBV27 and TRBJ2-5; no definite D call. CDR1 and CDR2 (germline): MNHEY, SMNVEV (reference sequence). V lost 5 bases, J lost 5 bases, and 15 bases lay in between. This CDR3 is 14 amino acids long.